The clone carrying this T cell receptor beta chain was detected only a few times. The method was immunoSEQ multiplex PCR; TCRdb's version includes in-frame clones alone and lacks a portion of them. The sample gives roughly 140,000 clones, more than 75% of which show up once; roughly 4.7% is in the top ten. This specimen belongs to a study of blood T cell repertoires in COVID-19. Study summary: PBMCs, B-cell-depleted T cells, or T cells were the source of the cDNA or gDNA that made up the material.

Trimming removed 6 bases from V and 4 bases from J; junction bases left unmatched: 16. The germline V gene has CDR1 ENHRY and CDR2 SYGVKD. This CDR3 is built from 17 residues. This TCR derives from a woman in her forties or fifties with acute or convalescent COVID-19. The V call is TRBV10-3, the J call TRBJ2-3; 7 nucleotides align to TRBD2. Sequencing was done on a sample of peripheral blood. CDR3 nucleotides: TGTGCCATCAGCCGACTAGCTGGTCCTGGAGAGGCAGATACGCAGTATTTT. This gives the protein CAISRLAGPGEADTQYF.